The source of this T cell receptor beta chain is a study of monozygotic twins with inflammatory bowel disease. Every TCR library consumed around 4,000 ng of total RNA. TCRdb re-called the 5' RACE reads and gives one entry per CDR3 protein, without DNA. The sample has about 330,000 distinct CDR3 sequences. The study, taken as a whole, reports: There was no support for any single strong signal or clonotype associated with IBD. Inverse Simpson values showed less TCRbeta diversity in IBD patients than in their healthy co-twins.

Germline-derived CDR1 and CDR2 are LNHDA and SQIVND (reference sequence). The CDR3 extends over 12 amino acids. Details on this clonotype: The target antigen is unknown.

The J gene is TRBJ1-1, the V gene TRBV19; the TCRdb D gene call, TRBD1, has no DNA to confirm it. Sample: blood. The TCR sequence derives from a human donor with ulcerative colitis or Crohn's disease, or a healthy co-twin of an affected twin (not recorded which). CDR3 protein: CASRGQGSEAFF.